A selection of T cell receptor beta chains follows, all from one sample in a study of T cells in Graves' hyperthyroidism and ophthalmopathy. TCRdb redid the calling of the multiplex PCR reads with MiXCR, one entry per CDR3 protein. The sample includes some 400,000 distinct CDR3 sequences, approximately 12% of them seen just once. Sequencing input: blood. The receptors were sampled from a man younger than 40 with Graves' hyperthyroidism that later progressed to Graves' ophthalmopathy. CDR3s leave out the opening cysteine and the closing phenylalanine or tryptophan.

V gene: TRBV11-2; J gene: TRBJ1-6; CDR3 protein: ASSKIKDKKNSPLH
V gene: TRBV7-2; J gene: TRBJ1-3; CDR3 protein: ASSSYRSGNTIY
V gene: TRBV3-1; J gene: TRBJ1-3; CDR3 protein: ASSQEGRGIRDGGNTIY
V gene: TRBV20-1; J gene: TRBJ2-2; CDR3 protein: SARDTGTANTGELF
V gene: TRBV7-8; J gene: TRBJ2-2; CDR3 protein: ASSLVGQVFGELF
V gene: TRBV28; J gene: TRBJ2-1; CDR3 protein: ASSIGTGRNNEQF
V gene: TRBV7-8; J gene: TRBJ2-2; CDR3 protein: ASSRIYQGSNTGELF
V gene: TRBV4-1; J gene: TRBJ2-7; CDR3 protein: ASSQVTAGEQY
V gene: TRBV7-9; J gene: TRBJ2-2; CDR3 protein: ASSTTVRANTGELF
V gene: TRBV4-1; J gene: TRBJ1-5; CDR3 protein: ASSPAPGISNQPQH
V gene: TRBV6-6; J gene: TRBJ1-5; CDR3 protein: ASSYEGNSNQPQH
V gene: TRBV20-1; J gene: TRBJ2-5; CDR3 protein: SARGRAYQETQY
V gene: TRBV29-1; J gene: TRBJ1-5; CDR3 protein: SVGTGSRPQH
V gene: TRBV6-6; J gene: TRBJ2-5; CDR3 protein: ASSYSGQGFETQY
V gene: TRBV11-3; J gene: TRBJ1-4; CDR3 protein: ASSLLQGFNEKLF
V gene: TRBV3-1; J gene: TRBJ2-7; CDR3 protein: ASSQGAGGTSYEQY
V gene: TRBV29-1; J gene: TRBJ1-3; CDR3 protein: SVEDPPGNTIY
V gene: TRBV15; J gene: TRBJ1-5; CDR3 protein: ATSLDRDWGQPQH
V gene: TRBV29-1; J gene: TRBJ2-5; CDR3 protein: SVRRGATETQY
V gene: TRBV5-1; J gene: TRBJ2-5; CDR3 protein: ASSWRGVLEETQY
V gene: TRBV30; J gene: TRBJ1-2; CDR3 protein: AWSFRTVNYGYT
V gene: TRBV28; J gene: TRBJ1-1; CDR3 protein: ATHRSVPTEAF
V gene: TRBV28; J gene: TRBJ1-5; CDR3 protein: ASSLIPSGNQPQH
V gene: TRBV12-3/TRBV12-4; J gene: TRBJ1-1; CDR3 protein: ASIVGGTNTEAF
V gene: TRBV14; J gene: TRBJ1-2; CDR3 protein: ASSPQTFRDYGYT
V gene: TRBV15; J gene: TRBJ2-5; CDR3 protein: ATSTRIGETQY
V gene: TRBV2; J gene: TRBJ2-7; CDR3 protein: ASSGVGGSSYEQY
V gene: TRBV20-1; J gene: TRBJ2-1; CDR3 protein: SASGTTEHLYNEQF
V gene: TRBV12-5; J gene: TRBJ1-3; CDR3 protein: ASSQGRRLNTIY
V gene: TRBV2; J gene: TRBJ2-3; CDR3 protein: ASSEGLAGYISGTDTQY
V gene: TRBV25-1; J gene: TRBJ2-7; CDR3 protein: ATRQGRGDEQY